The clone carrying this TCR beta chain was observed a handful of times. Its target is not known. TCR beta cDNA libraries included unique molecular identifiers. MiXCR was run by TCRdb on the PCR reads, yielding one entry per CDR3 protein. The sample consists of some 690,000 distinct CDR3 sequences, around 60% of them appearing once. This entry is derived from a study of post-analysis software for immune sequencing data. Broader study findings: Patients carried 4 or 5 TRBV segments more frequently than controls did, and TRBV5-6, TRBV5-1 and TRBV20-1 were among them.

The CDR3 runs to 15 residues. The ends were cut back, 6 bases at V and 3 bases at J, with 17 bases in the middle. The chain combines TRBV12-3 or TRBV12-4 with TRBJ1-2, with D possibly being TRBD1 (5 bases). This clonotype was sampled from a girl aged 2-10 years with multiple sclerosis. Sequencing was performed on blood. The CDR3 loop reads CASSHTGLPDYGYTF. The CDR3 nucleotides are TGTGCCAGCAGCCATACGGGACTCCCGGACTATGGCTACACCTTC.